This entry lists 5 T cell receptor beta chains sequenced from one sample in a study of cytomegalovirus exposure and HLA in healthy donors. Amplification used 60 Vbeta primers and 13 Jbeta primers. Sequencing used immunoSEQ multiplex PCR; TCRdb keeps in-frame clones, though not all of them. The table lists over 55,000 clones, 80% of them singletons, with almost 4.5% in the top ten. Source material: PBMCs. All receptors come from a woman in her 30s in good health and CMV-seronegative.

The chain uses TRBV6-1 and TRBJ1-1; 8 bases align to TRBD1. The V segment lost 6 bases and the J segment 11 bases; nucleotides outside the gene matches: 11. The CDR3 is 13 residues long. Germline V gene data show CDR1 as MNHNS and CDR2 as SASEGT. The CDR3 here is CASRGGQVTTAFF. CDR3 DNA: TGTGCCAGCAGGGGGGGACAGGTAACGACGGCTTTCTTT.

This chain uses TRBV7-9 with TRBJ1-2, with TRBD1 matching 9 bases. The CDR3 spans 15 residues. Trimming took 0 bases from V and 8 from J; bases not matched to a gene: 7. The germline V gene has CDR1 SEHNR and CDR2 FQNEAQ (reference sequence). Here the CDR3 DNA reads TGTGCCAGCAGCTTAGCGGACAGGGGCGGGCGGGGCTACACCTTC. Its translation: CASSLADRGGRGYTF.

This sequence joins TRBV2 and TRBJ1-1; 12 bases are a match to TRBD1. This CDR3 region has 16 residues. After removal of 9 bases from V and 1 base from J, the junction contained 9 bases not matched to a gene. Per germline, CDR1 SNHLY and CDR2 FYNNEI. The CDR3 loop is CASYSGTGGGNTEAFF. As DNA, the CDR3 is TGTGCCAGTTATTCCGGGACAGGGGGCGGGAACACTGAAGCTTTCTTT.

The rearrangement links TRBV15 to TRBJ2-2; 9 bases are a match to TRBD2. V was clipped by 0 bases and J by 5 bases; unmatched bases: 16. CDR1 is LNHNV and CDR2 is YYDKDF in the germline V gene (reference sequence). CDR3 length equals 20 residues. CDR3 in amino acids: CATSRDQEDSGGPRTGELFF. CDR3 DNA sequence: TGTGCCACCAGCAGAGATCAAGAAGATAGCGGGGGCCCAAGGACCGGGGAGCTGTTTTTT.

This chain uses TRBV6-6 with TRBJ2-7; the D gene is possibly TRBD1 (6 bases). The CDR3 runs 14 residues. V gave up 2 bases and J gave up 6 bases, with 14 bases separating them. Germline V gives CDR1 MNHNY, CDR2 SVGAGI (reference sequence). In nucleotides, the CDR3 is TGTGCCAGCAGTTACGTAAAACAGGGAGCCGAGCAGTACTTC. As protein: CASSYVKQGAEQYF.